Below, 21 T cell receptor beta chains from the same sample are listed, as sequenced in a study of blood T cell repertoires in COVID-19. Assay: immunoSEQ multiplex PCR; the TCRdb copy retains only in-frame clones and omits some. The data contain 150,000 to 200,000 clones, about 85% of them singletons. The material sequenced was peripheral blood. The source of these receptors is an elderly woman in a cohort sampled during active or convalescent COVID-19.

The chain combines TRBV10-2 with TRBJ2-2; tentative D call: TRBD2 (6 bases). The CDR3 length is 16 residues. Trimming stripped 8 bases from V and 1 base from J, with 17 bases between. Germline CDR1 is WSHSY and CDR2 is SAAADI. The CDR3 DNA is TGCGCCAGCGGGGAGCGGGTGGGAGGGAACACCGGGGAGCTGTTTTTT. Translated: CASGERVGGNTGELFF.

CDR3 protein: CASSLTPFQGKTNEKLFF. In DNA, the CDR3 is TGTGCCAGCAGTTTAACCCCCTTCCAGGGGAAGACTAATGAAAAACTGTTTTTT. This sequence joins TRBV7-9 and TRBJ1-4; a possible D gene is TRBD1 (6 bases). CDR3 length equals 18 residues. V shed 6 bases and J shed 2 bases, with 22 bases lying between them. Per germline, CDR1 SEHNR and CDR2 FQNEAQ (reference sequence).

CDR3 DNA: TGTGCCAGCAGTGTGGAGAAGGGGGAATTGTCTAATTCACCCCTCCACTTT. Encoded protein: CASSVEKGELSNSPLHF. J is TRBJ1-6 and V is TRBV2; weak D call: TRBD1 (6 bases). Germline CDR1 SNHLY, CDR2 FYNNEI. Trimming left V 4 bases short and J 6 bases short, with 19 bases between. This CDR3 comprises 17 residues. Full variable domain (missing parts from reference TRBV2 and TRBJ1-6): EPEVTQTPSHQVTQMGQEVILRCVPISNHLYFYWYRQILGQKVEFLVSFYNNEISEKSEIFDDQFSVERPDGSNFTLKIRSTKLEDSAMYFCASSVEKGELSNSPLHFGNGTRLTVT.

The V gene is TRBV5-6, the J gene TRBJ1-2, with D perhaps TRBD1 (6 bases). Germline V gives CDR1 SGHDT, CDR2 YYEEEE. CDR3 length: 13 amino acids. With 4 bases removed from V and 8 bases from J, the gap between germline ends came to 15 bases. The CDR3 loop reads CASSLQGLIGYTF. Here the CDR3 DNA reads TGTGCCAGCAGCCTACAGGGATTGATAGGCTACACCTTC. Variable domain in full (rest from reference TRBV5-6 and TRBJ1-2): DAGVTQSPTHLIKTRGQQVTLRCSPKSGHDTVSWYQQALGQGPQFIFQYYEEEERQRGNFPDRFSGHQFPNYSSELNVNALLLGDSALYLCASSLQGLIGYTFGSGTRLTVV.

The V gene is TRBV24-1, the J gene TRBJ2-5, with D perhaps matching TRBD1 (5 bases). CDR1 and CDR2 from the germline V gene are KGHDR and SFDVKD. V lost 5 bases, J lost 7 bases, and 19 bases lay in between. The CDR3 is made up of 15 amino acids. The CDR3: CATSGKGLDLGTQYF. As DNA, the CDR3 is TGTGCCACCAGTGGAAAGGGGCTGGATCTTGGGACCCAGTACTTC.

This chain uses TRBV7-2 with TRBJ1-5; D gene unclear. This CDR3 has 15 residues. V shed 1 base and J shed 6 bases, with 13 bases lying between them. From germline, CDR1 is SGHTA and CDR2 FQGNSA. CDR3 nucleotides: TGTGCCAGCAGCTTAGGTGGGCAGGTCGGTCAGCCCCAGCATTTT. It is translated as CASSLGGQVGQPQHF.

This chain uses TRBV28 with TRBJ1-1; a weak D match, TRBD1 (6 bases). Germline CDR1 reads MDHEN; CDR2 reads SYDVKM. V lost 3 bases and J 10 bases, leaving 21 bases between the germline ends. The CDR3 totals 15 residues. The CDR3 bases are TGTGCCAGCAGTTTGCCCCGACAGGACTGGGCTTCAGCTTTCTTT. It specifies CASSLPRQDWASAFF.

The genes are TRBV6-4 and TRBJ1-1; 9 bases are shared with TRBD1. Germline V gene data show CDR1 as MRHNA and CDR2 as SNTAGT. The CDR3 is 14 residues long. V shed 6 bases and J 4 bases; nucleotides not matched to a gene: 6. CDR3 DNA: TGTGCCAGCAGGGGGACAGGGTCCGGCACTGAAGCTTTCTTT. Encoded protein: CASRGTGSGTEAFF.

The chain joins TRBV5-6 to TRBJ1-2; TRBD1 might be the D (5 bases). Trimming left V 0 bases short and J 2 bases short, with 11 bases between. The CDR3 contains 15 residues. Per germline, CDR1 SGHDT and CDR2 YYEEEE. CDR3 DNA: TGTGCCAGCAGCTTGGGCCCAGGGCGGAACTATGGCTACACCTTC. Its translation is CASSLGPGRNYGYTF. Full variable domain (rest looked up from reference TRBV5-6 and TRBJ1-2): DAGVTQSPTHLIKTRGQQVTLRCSPKSGHDTVSWYQQALGQGPQFIFQYYEEEERQRGNFPDRFSGHQFPNYSSELNVNALLLGDSALYLCASSLGPGRNYGYTFGSGTRLTVV.

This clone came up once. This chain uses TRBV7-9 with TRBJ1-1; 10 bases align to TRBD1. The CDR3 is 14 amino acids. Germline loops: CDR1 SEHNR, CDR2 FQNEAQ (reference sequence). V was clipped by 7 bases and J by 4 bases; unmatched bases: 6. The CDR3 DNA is TGTGCCAGCAATCGACAGGGGGCGGGCACTGAAGCTTTCTTT. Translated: CASNRQGAGTEAFF.

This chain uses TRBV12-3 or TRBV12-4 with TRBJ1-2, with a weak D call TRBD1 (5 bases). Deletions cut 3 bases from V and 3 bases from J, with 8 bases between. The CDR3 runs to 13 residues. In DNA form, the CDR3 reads TGTGCCAGCAGTTTGACAGAGGACTATGGCTACACCTTC. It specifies CASSLTEDYGYTF.

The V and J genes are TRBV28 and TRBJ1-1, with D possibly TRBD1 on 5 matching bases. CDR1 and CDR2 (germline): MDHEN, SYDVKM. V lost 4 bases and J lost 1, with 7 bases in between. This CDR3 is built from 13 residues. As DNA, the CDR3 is TGTGCCAGCAGTTCTAGGGGGAACACTGAAGCTTTCTTT. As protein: CASSSRGNTEAFF.

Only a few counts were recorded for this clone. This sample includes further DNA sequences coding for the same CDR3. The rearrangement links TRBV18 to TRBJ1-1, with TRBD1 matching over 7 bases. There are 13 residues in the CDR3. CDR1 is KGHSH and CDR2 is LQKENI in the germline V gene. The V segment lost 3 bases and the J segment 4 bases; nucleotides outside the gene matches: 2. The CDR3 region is CASSPPGGTEAFF. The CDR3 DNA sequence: TGTGCCAGCTCACCTCCAGGGGGCACTGAAGCTTTCTTT. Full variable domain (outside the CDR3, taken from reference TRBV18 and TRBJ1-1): NAGVMQNPRHLVRRRGQEARLRCSPMKGHSHVYWYRQLPEEGLKFMVYLQKENIIDESGMPKERFSAEFPKEGPSILRIQQVVRGDSAAYFCASSPPGGTEAFFGQGTRLTVV.

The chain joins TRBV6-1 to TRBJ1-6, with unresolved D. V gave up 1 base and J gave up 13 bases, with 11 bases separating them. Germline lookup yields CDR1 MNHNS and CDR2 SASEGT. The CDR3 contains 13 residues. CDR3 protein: CASSEGEQVPLHF. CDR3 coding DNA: TGTGCCAGCAGTGAAGGGGAGCAGGTGCCCCTCCACTTT.

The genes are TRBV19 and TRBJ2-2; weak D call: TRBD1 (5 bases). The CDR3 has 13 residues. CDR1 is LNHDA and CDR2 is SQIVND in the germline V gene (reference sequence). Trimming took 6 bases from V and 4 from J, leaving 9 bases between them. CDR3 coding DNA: TGTGCCAGTAGGACAGAACTCACCGGGGAGCTGTTTTTT. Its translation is CASRTELTGELFF.

The CDR3 DNA reads as TGCGCCAGCAGCCTGACAGGGGCGTACAATCAGCCCCAGCATTTT. Amino acid sequence: CASSLTGAYNQPQHF. This rearrangement joins TRBV5-1 to TRBJ1-5, with 8 bases aligning to TRBD1. J was trimmed by 3 bases and V by 4 bases; bases with no gene match: 6. The CDR3 is made up of 15 amino acids. Germline CDR1 reads SGHRS; CDR2 reads YFSETQ.

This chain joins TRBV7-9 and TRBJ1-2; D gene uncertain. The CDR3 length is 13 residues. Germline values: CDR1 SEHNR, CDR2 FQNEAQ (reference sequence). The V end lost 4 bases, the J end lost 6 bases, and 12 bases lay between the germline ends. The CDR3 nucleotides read TGTGCCAGCAGCTCCGCCCTCTCTAATGGCTACACCTTC. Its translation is CASSSALSNGYTF.

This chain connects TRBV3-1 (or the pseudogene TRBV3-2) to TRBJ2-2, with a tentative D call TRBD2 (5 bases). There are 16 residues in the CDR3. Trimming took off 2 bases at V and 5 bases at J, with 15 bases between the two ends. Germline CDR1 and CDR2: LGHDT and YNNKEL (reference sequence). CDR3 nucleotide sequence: TGTGCCAGCAGCCAAAAGGGCATGGAGCGGACCGGGGAGCTGTTTTTT. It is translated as CASSQKGMERTGELFF.

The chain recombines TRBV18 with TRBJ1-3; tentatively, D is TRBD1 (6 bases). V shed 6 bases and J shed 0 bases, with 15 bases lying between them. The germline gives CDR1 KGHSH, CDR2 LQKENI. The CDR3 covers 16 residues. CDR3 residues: CASSQMTGDSGNTIYF. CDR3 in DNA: TGTGCCAGCTCCCAAATGACAGGAGACTCTGGAAACACCATATATTTT.

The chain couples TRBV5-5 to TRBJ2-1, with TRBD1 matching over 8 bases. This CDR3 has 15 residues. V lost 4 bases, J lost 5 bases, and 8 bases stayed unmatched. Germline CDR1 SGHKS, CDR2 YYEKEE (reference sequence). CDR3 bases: TGTGCCAGCAGCCCCGGGACAGGTGTCCACAATGAGCAGTTCTTC. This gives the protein CASSPGTGVHNEQFF.

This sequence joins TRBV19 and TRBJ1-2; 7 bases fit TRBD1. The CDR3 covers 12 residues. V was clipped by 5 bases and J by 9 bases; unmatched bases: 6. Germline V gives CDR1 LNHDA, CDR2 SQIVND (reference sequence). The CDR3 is CASSVTGERYTF. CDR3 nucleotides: TGTGCCAGTAGTGTCACAGGGGAACGCTACACCTTC.